The text below deals with one TCR beta chain. This clonotype was recorded a few times. The antigen it binds to is not known. No base-level quality is on record; no much larger clone is a single base apart. These data belong to a study of T cells after yellow fever vaccination (dated 2019 in TCRdb). Regarding the complete study: The SMART-Seq v4 Ultra Low Input RNA kit was used to prepare libraries from fractions with low cell numbers. Blood was collected at multiple timepoints before and after primary and secondary immunization, and bulk PBMC replicates and cell subsets were isolated. Two healthy male donors, one aged 18 to 30 and one aged 30 to 40 years, were included in the cohort. Bulk TCR alpha and beta repertoires were sequenced longitudinally to track T-cell clones before and after primary and booster YFV17D yellow fever vaccination. What the work shows at the level of the full study, not this receptor alone: Most clones expanded after primary vaccination were re-detected after the booster (approximately 96% of CD4 and around 86% of CD8), suggesting broad memory maintenance. A small share of clonotypes was detected in both CD4 and CD8 compartments, with the overlap likely arising from convergent recombination. Computational filtering was required because FACS-sorted repertoires could contain abundant contaminating clonotypes from the bulk population. The secondary T-cell response was found to be weaker but faster than the primary response, with a peak reached on day 5 rather than on day 15. The study included only a couple of donors, which limits how far the findings can be generalized.

Sequenced using an Illumina NovaSeq 6000. Synthesis of TCR cDNA relied on 5'RACE template switching, a step that introduced a universal primer site along with unique molecular identifiers. Priming of cDNA synthesis was performed from both the TCR alpha and TCR beta constant segments. Library amplification used two PCR steps, and the second PCR step added sample barcodes and sequencing adapters. Sequencing of libraries was done on Illumina HiSeq 2500 (2x100 bp) or NovaSeq (2x150 bp). Turning to the authors' computational methods: MIGEC handled demultiplexing of reads and collapsing into UMI consensus sequences, while MiXCR performed V(D)J alignment. Clonotypes responding to the vaccine were identified with edgeR on replicate PBMC samples, with the criteria of FDR below 0.01 and a log2 fold change above 5 up to day 15. Bulk clonotypes were assigned CD4 or CD8 identity according to which sequenced CD4 or CD8 repertoire held them at higher abundance. TCRdb handled the public reads itself, with Q25 trimming in fastp and clone calling in MiXCR, and kept productive beta chains. Merged by CDR3 protein, the rows form single entries marked with the most common genes and DNA. The V and J calls were not made by the authors but by TCRdb's processing. The sample table records some 240,000 distinct CDR3 sequences; more than 3.5% of these occur just once. Together, the top ten hold 15% to 20% of the sample.

This specimen's treatment or condition label, interpreted: live attenuated yellow fever vaccine strain. Two biological replicates of bulk PBMCs were collected at each blood-draw timepoint. PBMCs were isolated from peripheral blood using a standard Ficoll-Paque protocol. RNA was extracted with TriZol from bulk PBMCs, CD4 and CD8 fractions, and dextramer-positive and dextramer-negative fractions. From the germline V gene, CDR1 is MNHEY and CDR2 is SVGAGI. V and J lose 8 bases and 7 bases, and a span of 18 bases separates them. From the cysteine through the phenylalanine, the CDR3 covers 13 amino acids. Kept here is only the CDR3 DNA, which spans 39 bases and is read in frame from base 1.

The sequencing here drew on PBMCs, taken 15 days after the yellow fever booster vaccination. The V gene is TRBV6-5 and the J gene is TRBJ2-7; the D gene could be either TRBD1 or TRBD2, each agreeing at 6 bases. The TCR comes from a man aged 18 to 30 who received the YFV17D yellow fever vaccine. The CDR3 is CASGRPGAGEQYF. The DNA sequence reads TGTGCCAGCGGGCGGCCGGGGGCGGGGGAGCAGTACTTC.